This T cell receptor (beta chain) was captured in a study of neoadjuvant anti-PD-1 for oral cavity cancer. Background on the study: Patients without progression got a fourth dose around day 43. Study-wide findings and caveats: Each response group had just a few patients in TCR analyses.

Profiling relied on immunoSEQ multiplex PCR, and the TCRdb table lists in-frame clones only, not all of them. Of around 13,000 clones in the sample, 70% to 80% were seen once. Time point defined: after neoadjuvant nivolumab, at surgical resection. These oral cavity squamous cell carcinomas were HPV-negative and locally advanced. Germline V gene data show CDR1 as LNHDA and CDR2 as SQIVND (reference sequence). The V gene end was trimmed by 5 bases and the J gene end by 0 bases; junction bases not matched to a gene: 12. This CDR3 has 20 residues. Comment on this clone: The antigen is unknown.

The starting material was PBMCs, obtained after nivolumab (anti-PD-1) treatment. This receptor was obtained from a person between 35 and 79 years old with oral cavity squamous cell carcinoma. The chain joins TRBV19 to TRBJ2-1; 14 bases align to TRBD2. DNA for the CDR3: TGTGCCAGTAGTCATCGGGCCCTGGGACTAGCGGGGGTCTCCTACAATGAGCAGTTCTTC. Its protein is CASSHRALGLAGVSYNEQFF.